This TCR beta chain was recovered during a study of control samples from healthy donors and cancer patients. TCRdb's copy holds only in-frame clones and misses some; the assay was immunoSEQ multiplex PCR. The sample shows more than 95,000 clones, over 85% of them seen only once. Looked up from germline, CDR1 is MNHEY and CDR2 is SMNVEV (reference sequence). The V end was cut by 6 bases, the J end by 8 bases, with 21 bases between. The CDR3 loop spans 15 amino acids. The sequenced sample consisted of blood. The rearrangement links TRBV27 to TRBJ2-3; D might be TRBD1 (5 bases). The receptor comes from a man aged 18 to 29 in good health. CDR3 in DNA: TGTGCCAGCAGCATTAGGGGTTTCGCGTCGGGTACGCAGTATTTT. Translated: CASSIRGFASGTQYF.